These 18 T cell receptor beta chains were all obtained from the same sample, sequenced in a study of T cells after yellow fever vaccination. One entry per CDR3 protein, called by TCRdb with MiXCR from the 5' RACE reads. The data hold a few hundred thousand distinct CDR3 sequences, with around 10% observed a single time. The sample consisted of CD4+ T cells sorted from PBMCs, taken 5 days after the yellow fever booster vaccination. The receptor source for this set is a man aged 18 to 29 who received the YFV17D yellow fever vaccine.

This clonotype was seen at least ten times. V and J are TRBV9 and TRBJ2-1; D gene ambiguous. V lost 1 base and J 9 bases, leaving 11 bases between the germline ends. The germline V gene has CDR1 SGDLS and CDR2 YYNGEE. This CDR3 has 13 residues. The CDR3 DNA is TGTGCCAGCAGCGTATTCACTGGTGGTGAGCAGTTCTTC. Translated: CASSVFTGGEQFF.

At least ten counts were recorded for this clonotype. The chain's CDR3 is CASSLSQGYEQYF. Written as DNA, the CDR3 is TGTGCCAGCAGCTTATCGCAGGGATACGAGCAGTACTTC. The genes are TRBV7-9 and TRBJ2-7; a weak D match, TRBD1 (5 bases). The CDR3 is 13 amino acids. V was pared by 2 bases and J by 4 bases, with 9 bases between. The germline V gene encodes CDR1 SEHNR and CDR2 FQNEAQ (reference sequence).

This clonotype showed up many times. The junction differs from germline at one of its ends, possibly a read error. Here the CDR3 DNA reads TGTGCTAGCAGCCCTGGACAGGGCCGGCCTGGGGCCAACGTCCTGACTTTC. Its translation: CASSPGQGRPGANVLTF. The chain uses TRBV7-7 and TRBJ2-6; the match to TRBD1 covers 8 bases. CDR3 length: 17 residues. Germline loops: CDR1 SSHAT, CDR2 FNYEAQ (reference sequence).

In this sample, this clonotype turned up many times. The chain has TRBV11-2 and TRBJ2-1; 14 bases are shared with TRBD2. The J segment lost 7 bases and the V segment lost 4 bases, leaving 6 bases of the junction unmatched. The CDR3 extends over 16 amino acids. Germline CDR1 is SGHAT and CDR2 is FQNNGV. The CDR3 DNA follows: TGTGCCAGCAGCTACTCGGGACTAGCGGGGGTAAATGAGCAGTTCTTC. Translation gives CASSYSGLAGVNEQFF.

In its sample, this clonotype was seen many times. The CDR3 spells CASRGGLGADTQYF. As DNA, the CDR3 is TGTGCCAGCAGGGGGGGGCTAGGAGCAGATACGCAGTATTTT. V and J are TRBV6-1 and TRBJ2-3, with D possibly being TRBD2 (7 bases). CDR1 MNHNS and CDR2 SASEGT come from the germline V gene. The CDR3 covers 14 residues. The germline V and J ends were trimmed by 6 bases and 4 bases, with 14 bases remaining between them.

This clonotype was recorded at least ten times. V usage is TRBV10-3 and J usage is TRBJ1-1; TRBD1 matches at 8 bases. This CDR3 contains 14 residues. With V trimmed by 4 bases and J by 6 bases, 7 bases remained unmatched. Germline CDR1 and CDR2: ENHRY and SYGVKD. The CDR3 loop reads CAISGQGLVAEAFF. The DNA of the CDR3 is TGTGCCATCAGTGGACAGGGGCTAGTCGCTGAAGCTTTCTTT.

This clonotype has at least ten counts. The chain links TRBV6-5 to TRBJ1-1; 7 bases align to TRBD1. The CDR3 has 14 residues. Germline CDR1 MNHEY, CDR2 SVGAGI. Trimming took 4 bases from V and 6 from J; bases not matched to a gene: 8. This CDR3 reads CASSSLTGWAEAFF. The CDR3 DNA follows: TGTGCCAGCAGTTCCCTGACAGGGTGGGCTGAAGCTTTCTTT.

This clonotype was seen at least ten times. The genes are TRBV7-2 and TRBJ2-5; D not resolved. From germline, CDR1 is SGHTA and CDR2 FQGNSA. This CDR3 has 11 amino acids. Trimming removed 5 bases from V and 10 bases from J, with 11 bases in between. The CDR3 reads CASSPDHIQYF. The DNA for the CDR3 is TGTGCCAGCAGCCCGGACCATATCCAGTACTTC. Based on the CDR3 plus reference TRBV7-2 and TRBJ2-5, the full variable domain is GAGVSQSPSNKVTEKGKDVELRCDPISGHTALYWYRQSLGQGLEFLIYFQGNSAPDKSGLPSDRFSAERTGGSVSTLTIQRTQQEDSAVYLCASSPDHIQYFGPGTRLLVL.

This clonotype has only a few counts. The genes are TRBV10-3 and TRBJ1-6, with D maybe TRBD1 (6 bases). V gave up 6 bases and J gave up 4 bases, with 13 bases separating them. This CDR3 region has 15 residues. The germline gives CDR1 ENHRY, CDR2 SYGVKD. CDR3 region: CAISWTEPYNSPLHF. For the CDR3, the DNA is TGTGCCATCAGCTGGACAGAACCTTATAATTCACCCCTCCACTTT.

This clonotype was counted between two and nine times. The rearrangement links TRBV3-1 to TRBJ1-5, with D unclear. Trimming took off 1 base at V and 4 bases at J, with 11 bases between the two ends. Germline V gene data show CDR1 as LGHDT and CDR2 as YNNKEL (reference sequence). This CDR3 region has 15 residues. The CDR3: CASSQGWAGNQPQHF. The CDR3 region has the DNA TGTGCCAGCAGCCAAGGATGGGCAGGAAATCAGCCCCAGCATTTT. Looking up the rest from reference TRBV3-1 and TRBJ1-5 gives the full variable domain: DTAVSQTPKYLVTQMGNDKSIKCEQNLGHDTMYWYKQDSKKFLKIMFSYNNKELIINETVPNRFSPKSPDKAHLNLHINSLELGDSAVYFCASSQGWAGNQPQHFGDGTRLSIL.

The chain uses TRBV6-5 and TRBJ2-2; the D call may be TRBD1 or TRBD2 (5 bases each). The CDR3 is made up of 15 amino acids. The ends were cut back, 2 bases at V and 2 bases at J, with 9 bases in the middle. The germline V gene has CDR1 MNHEY and CDR2 SVGAGI. DNA for the CDR3: TGTGCCAGCAGTTACGGGACGGCTAACACCGGGGAGCTGTTTTTT. This translates into CASSYGTANTGELFF.

This clonotype has just a few counts. The V gene is TRBV1, the J gene TRBJ2-5; TRBD2, the table's D call, lacks a check against the DNA. TRBV1 is a recognized pseudogene. The CDR3 spans 16 residues. Here the CDR3 DNA reads TGCACCAGCAGCCAAGATACTAGCGGTTCTCAAGAGACCCAGTACTTC. This encodes CTSSQDTSGSQETQYF.

The sample holds a few counts of this clonotype. This chain joins TRBV7-2 and TRBJ2-3; the D is unclear. Germline-derived CDR1 and CDR2 are SGHTA and FQGNSA. Trimming cost V 2 bases and J 6 bases, with 9 bases left between them. CDR3 size: 13 residues. The CDR3 here is CASSLRHGDTQYF. The CDR3 DNA follows: TGTGCCAGCAGCTTACGCCACGGGGATACGCAGTATTTT.

This clonotype was detected a few times. This sequence joins TRBV29-1 and TRBJ2-5; TRBD2 agrees at 11 bases. Germline V gene lookup returns CDR1 SQVTM and CDR2 ANQGSEA. J gave up 2 bases and V 3 bases, and 11 bases lay outside the gene matches. The CDR3 runs 17 residues. As DNA, the CDR3 is TGCAGCGTTGATAATGTACTAGCGGGGGCCCGGCAAGAGACCCAGTACTTC. Its translation: CSVDNVLAGARQETQYF.

The genes are TRBV2 and TRBJ2-3; the D call may be TRBD1 or TRBD2 (5 bases each). Deletions cut 9 bases from V and 5 bases from J, with 15 bases between. Per the germline V gene, CDR1 is SNHLY and CDR2 is FYNNEI. There are 13 residues in the CDR3. The DNA for the CDR3 is TGTGCCAGAGGGACCATAACCCGAGATACGCAGTATTTT. This sequence encodes CARGTITRDTQYF. The full variable domain, its missing parts supplied by reference TRBV2 and TRBJ2-3, is EPEVTQTPSHQVTQMGQEVILRCVPISNHLYFYWYRQILGQKVEFLVSFYNNEISEKSEIFDDQFSVERPDGSNFTLKIRSTKLEDSAMYFCARGTITRDTQYFGPGTRLTVL.

The chain uses TRBV20-1 and TRBJ2-7; perhaps TRBD2 as D (6 bases). CDR1 and CDR2 from the germline V gene are DFQATT and SNEGSKA (reference sequence). The V and J ends lost 3 bases and 0 bases respectively, with 12 bases between them. CDR3 length: 14 amino acids. The CDR3 loop reads CSASPRDFSYEQYF. The CDR3 coding sequence is TGCAGTGCTAGCCCACGGGACTTCTCCTACGAGCAGTACTTC.

This clonotype occurred a few times. The V and J genes are TRBV20-1 and TRBJ1-4, with a tentative D call TRBD1 (6 bases). This CDR3 comprises 14 residues. V lost 0 bases to trimming and J lost 7 bases, with 12 bases between them. In germline, CDR1 is DFQATT, CDR2 SNEGSKA (reference sequence). The CDR3 loop reads CSARDGGGGEKLFF. CDR3 bases: TGCAGTGCTAGAGATGGAGGGGGAGGTGAAAAACTGTTTTTT.

This chain joins TRBV6-5 and TRBJ2-5; the match to TRBD1 covers 8 bases. The V gene end was trimmed by 7 bases and the J gene end by 7 bases; junction bases not matched to a gene: 11. The germline gives CDR1 MNHEY, CDR2 SVGAGI. The CDR3 spans 14 residues. The CDR3 loop reads CASTPARQGRTQYF. CDR3 DNA: TGTGCCAGCACTCCCGCAAGACAGGGGAGGACCCAGTACTTC.